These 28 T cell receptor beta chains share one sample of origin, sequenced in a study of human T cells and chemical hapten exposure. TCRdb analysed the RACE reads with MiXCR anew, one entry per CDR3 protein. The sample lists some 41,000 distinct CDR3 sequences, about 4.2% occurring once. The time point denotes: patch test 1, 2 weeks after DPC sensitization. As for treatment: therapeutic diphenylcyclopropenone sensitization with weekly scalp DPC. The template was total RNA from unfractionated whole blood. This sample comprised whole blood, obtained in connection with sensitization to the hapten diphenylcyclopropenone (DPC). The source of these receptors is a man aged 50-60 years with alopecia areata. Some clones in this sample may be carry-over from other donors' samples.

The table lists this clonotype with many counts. The CDR3 coding sequence is TGTGCCAGCGGACAGGGGAAAGGGTATGAGCCCCAGCATTTT. This gives the protein CASGQGKGYEPQHF. V and J are TRBV6-5 and TRBJ1-5; 9 nucleotides line up with TRBD1. The CDR3 contains 14 residues. Germline lookup yields CDR1 MNHEY and CDR2 SVGAGI. After removal of 8 bases from V and 8 bases from J, the junction contained 10 bases not matched to a gene.

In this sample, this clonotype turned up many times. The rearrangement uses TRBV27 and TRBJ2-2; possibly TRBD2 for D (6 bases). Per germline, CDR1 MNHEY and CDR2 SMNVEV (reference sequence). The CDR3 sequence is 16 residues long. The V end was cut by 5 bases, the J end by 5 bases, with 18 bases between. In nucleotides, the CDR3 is TGTGCCAGCAGTCCCCACATCAATGGAGGGACCGGGGAGCTGTTTTTT. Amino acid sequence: CASSPHINGGTGELFF.

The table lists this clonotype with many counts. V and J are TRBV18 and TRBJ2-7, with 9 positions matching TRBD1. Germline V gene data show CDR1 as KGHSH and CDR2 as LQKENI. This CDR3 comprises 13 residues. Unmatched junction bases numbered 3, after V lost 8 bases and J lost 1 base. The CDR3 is CASAGTGSYEQYF. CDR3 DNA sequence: TGTGCCAGCGCCGGGACAGGGTCCTACGAGCAGTACTTC.

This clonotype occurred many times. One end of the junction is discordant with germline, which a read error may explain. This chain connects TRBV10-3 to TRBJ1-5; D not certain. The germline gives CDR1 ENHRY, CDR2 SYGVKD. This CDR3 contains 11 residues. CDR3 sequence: CAISEGQAQHF. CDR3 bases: TGTGCCATCAGTGAGGGTCAGGCCCAGCATTTT.

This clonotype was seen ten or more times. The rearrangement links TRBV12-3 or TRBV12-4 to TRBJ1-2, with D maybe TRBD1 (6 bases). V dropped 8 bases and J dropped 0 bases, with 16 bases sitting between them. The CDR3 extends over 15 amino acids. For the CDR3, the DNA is TGTGCCAGCTTCCCCGGGACACTCACTAACTATGGCTACACCTTC. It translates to CASFPGTLTNYGYTF.

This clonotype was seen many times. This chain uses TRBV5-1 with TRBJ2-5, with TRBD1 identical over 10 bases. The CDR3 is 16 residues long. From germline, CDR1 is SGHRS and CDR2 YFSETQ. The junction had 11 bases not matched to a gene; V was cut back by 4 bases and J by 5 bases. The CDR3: CASSLPTGGLLETQYF. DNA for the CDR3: TGCGCCAGCAGCCTTCCGACAGGGGGCCTCTTGGAGACCCAGTACTTC.

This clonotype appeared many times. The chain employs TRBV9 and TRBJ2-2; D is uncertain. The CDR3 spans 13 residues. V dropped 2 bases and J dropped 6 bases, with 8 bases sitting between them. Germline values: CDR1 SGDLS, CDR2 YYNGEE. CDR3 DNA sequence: TGTGCCAGCAGCGTCCTATCGCCCGGGGAGCTGTTTTTT. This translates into CASSVLSPGELFF.

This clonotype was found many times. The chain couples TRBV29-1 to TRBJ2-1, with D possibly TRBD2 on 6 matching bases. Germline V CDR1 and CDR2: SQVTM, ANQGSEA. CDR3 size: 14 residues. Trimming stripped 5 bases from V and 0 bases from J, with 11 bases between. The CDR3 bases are TGCAGCGTTTCACCGACTAGCTCCTACAATGAGCAGTTCTTC. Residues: CSVSPTSSYNEQFF.

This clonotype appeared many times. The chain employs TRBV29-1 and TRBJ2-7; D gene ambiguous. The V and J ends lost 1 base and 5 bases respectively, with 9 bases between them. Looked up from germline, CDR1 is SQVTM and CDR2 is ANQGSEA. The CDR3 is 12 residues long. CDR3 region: CSVEASSNEQYF. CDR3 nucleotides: TGCAGCGTTGAAGCCTCTTCCAACGAGCAGTACTTC.

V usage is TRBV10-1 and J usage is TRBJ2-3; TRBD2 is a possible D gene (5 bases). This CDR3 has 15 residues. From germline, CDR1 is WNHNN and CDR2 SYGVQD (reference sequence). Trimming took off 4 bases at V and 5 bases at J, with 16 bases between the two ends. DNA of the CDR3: TGCGCCAGCAGTGCCGAGAGCGCTGCGGGAGATACGCAGTATTTT. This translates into CASSAESAAGDTQYF.

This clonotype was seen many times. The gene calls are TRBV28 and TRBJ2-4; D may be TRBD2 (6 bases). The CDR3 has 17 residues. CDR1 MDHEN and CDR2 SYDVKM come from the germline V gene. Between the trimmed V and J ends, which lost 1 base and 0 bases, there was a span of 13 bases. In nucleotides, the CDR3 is TGTGCCAGCAGTTTATCCCCGGCGGGACTAGCCAAAAACATTCAGTACTTC. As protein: CASSLSPAGLAKNIQYF.

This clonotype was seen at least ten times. CDR3 bases: TGTGCCAGCAGCTTAGAGGTAGCGGGAGGGCGAGGAGATACGCAGTATTTT. This encodes CASSLEVAGGRGDTQYF. The chain couples TRBV7-2 to TRBJ2-3; 11 nucleotides agree with TRBD2. Trimming removed 1 base from V and 5 bases from J; junction bases left unmatched: 8. Germline assignment: CDR1 SGHTA and CDR2 FQGNSA. The CDR3 spans 17 residues. Drawing the rest from reference TRBV7-2 and TRBJ2-3, the complete variable domain is GAGVSQSPSNKVTEKGKDVELRCDPISGHTALYWYRQSLGQGLEFLIYFQGNSAPDKSGLPSDRFSAERTGGSVSTLTIQRTQQEDSAVYLCASSLEVAGGRGDTQYFGPGTRLTVL.

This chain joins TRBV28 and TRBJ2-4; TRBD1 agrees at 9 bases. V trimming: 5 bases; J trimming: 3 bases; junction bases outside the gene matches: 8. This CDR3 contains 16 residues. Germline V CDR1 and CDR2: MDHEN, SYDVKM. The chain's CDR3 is CASSPLSGQGKNIQYF. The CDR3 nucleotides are TGTGCCAGCAGTCCTCTCTCGGGACAGGGCAAAAACATTCAGTACTTC.

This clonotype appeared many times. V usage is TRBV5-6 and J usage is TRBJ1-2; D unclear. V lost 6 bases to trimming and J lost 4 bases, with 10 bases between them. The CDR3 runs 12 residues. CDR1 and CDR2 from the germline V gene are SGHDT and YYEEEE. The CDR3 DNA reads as TGTGCCAGCACATATGGGAGCTATGGCTACACCTTC. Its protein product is CASTYGSYGYTF.

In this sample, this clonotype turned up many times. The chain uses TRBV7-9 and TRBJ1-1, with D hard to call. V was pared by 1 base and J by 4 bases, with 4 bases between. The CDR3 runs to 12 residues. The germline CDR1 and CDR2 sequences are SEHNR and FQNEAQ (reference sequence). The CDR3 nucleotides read TGTGCCAGCAGCTTAGACCTCACTGAAGCTTTCTTT. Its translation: CASSLDLTEAFF.

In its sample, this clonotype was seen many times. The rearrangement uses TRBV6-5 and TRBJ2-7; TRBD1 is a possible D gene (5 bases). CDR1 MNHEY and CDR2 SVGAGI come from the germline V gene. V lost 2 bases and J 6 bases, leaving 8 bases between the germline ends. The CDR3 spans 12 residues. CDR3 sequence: CASSYPGSEQYF. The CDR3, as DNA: TGTGCCAGCAGTTACCCAGGGTCCGAGCAGTACTTC.

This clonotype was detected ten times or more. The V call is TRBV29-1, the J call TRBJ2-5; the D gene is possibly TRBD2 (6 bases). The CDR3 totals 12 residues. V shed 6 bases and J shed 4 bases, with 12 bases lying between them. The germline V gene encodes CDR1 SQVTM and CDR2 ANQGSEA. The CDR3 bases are TGCAGCGTGGTGGGGGAGGCAGAGACCCAGTACTTC. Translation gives CSVVGEAETQYF.

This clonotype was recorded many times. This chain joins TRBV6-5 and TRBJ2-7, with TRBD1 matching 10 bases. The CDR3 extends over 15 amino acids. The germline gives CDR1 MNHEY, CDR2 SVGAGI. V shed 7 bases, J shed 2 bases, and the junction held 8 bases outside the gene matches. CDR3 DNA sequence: TGTGCCAGCACCCAAGACAGGGGGCCCACCTACGAGCAGTACTTC. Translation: CASTQDRGPTYEQYF.

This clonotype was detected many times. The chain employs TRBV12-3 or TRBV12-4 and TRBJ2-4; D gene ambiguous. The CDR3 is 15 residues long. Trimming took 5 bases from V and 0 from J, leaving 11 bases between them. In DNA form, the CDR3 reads TGTGCCAGCAGTGACCTCCGACTAGCCAAAAACATTCAGTACTTC. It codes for CASSDLRLAKNIQYF.

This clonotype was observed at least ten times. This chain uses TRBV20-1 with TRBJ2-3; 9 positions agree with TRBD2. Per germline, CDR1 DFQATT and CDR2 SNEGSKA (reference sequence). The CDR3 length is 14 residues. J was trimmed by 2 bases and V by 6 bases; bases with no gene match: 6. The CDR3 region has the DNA TGCAGTGCCAGGCGGGGGGGATACACAGATACGCAGTATTTT. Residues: CSARRGGYTDTQYF.

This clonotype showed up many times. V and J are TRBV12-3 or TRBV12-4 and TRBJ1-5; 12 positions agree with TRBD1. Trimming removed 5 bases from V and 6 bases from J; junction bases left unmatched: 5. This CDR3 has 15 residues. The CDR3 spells CASSPGQGAGQPQHF. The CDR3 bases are TGTGCCAGCAGTCCGGGACAGGGGGCCGGTCAGCCCCAGCATTTT.

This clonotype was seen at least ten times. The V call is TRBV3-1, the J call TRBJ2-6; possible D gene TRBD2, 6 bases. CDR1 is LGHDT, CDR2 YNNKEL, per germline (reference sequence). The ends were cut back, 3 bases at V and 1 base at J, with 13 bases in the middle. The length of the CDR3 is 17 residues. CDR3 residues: CASSHGGAQSGANVLTF. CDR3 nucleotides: TGTGCCAGCAGCCATGGAGGGGCGCAGTCTGGGGCCAACGTCCTGACTTTC.

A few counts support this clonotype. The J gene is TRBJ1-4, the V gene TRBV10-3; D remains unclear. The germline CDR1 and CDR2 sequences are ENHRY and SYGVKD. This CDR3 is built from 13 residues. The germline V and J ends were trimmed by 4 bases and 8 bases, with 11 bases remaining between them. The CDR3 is CAISGETTEKLFF. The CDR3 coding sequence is TGTGCCATCAGTGGGGAGACTACGGAAAAACTGTTTTTT.

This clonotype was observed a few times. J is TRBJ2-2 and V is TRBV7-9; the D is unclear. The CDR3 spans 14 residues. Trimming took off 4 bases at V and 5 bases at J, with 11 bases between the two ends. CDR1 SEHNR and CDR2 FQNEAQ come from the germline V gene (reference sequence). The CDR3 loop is CASSSTPRTGELFF. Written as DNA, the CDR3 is TGTGCCAGCAGCTCAACCCCTCGTACCGGGGAGCTGTTTTTT.

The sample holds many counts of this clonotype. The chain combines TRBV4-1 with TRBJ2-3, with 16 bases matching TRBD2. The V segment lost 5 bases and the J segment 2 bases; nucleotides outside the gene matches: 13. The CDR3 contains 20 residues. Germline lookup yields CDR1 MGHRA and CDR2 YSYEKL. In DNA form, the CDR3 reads TGCGCCAGCAGCACACCGTCGGGACTAGCGGGAGGGCCCGACACAGATACGCAGTATTTT. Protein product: CASSTPSGLAGGPDTDTQYF.

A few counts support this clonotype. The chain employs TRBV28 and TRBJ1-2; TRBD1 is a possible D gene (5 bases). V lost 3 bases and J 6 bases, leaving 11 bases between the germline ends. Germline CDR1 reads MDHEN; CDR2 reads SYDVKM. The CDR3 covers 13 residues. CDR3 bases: TGTGCCAGCAGTTTCCAGGGCGCTAATGGCTACACCTTC. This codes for CASSFQGANGYTF.

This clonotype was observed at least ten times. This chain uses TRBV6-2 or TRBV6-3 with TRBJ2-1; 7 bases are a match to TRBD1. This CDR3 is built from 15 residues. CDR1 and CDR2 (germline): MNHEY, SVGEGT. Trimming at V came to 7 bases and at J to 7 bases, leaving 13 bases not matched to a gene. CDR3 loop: CASNLQGIGRNEQFF. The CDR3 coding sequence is TGTGCCAGCAATCTACAGGGGATTGGTAGGAATGAGCAGTTCTTC.

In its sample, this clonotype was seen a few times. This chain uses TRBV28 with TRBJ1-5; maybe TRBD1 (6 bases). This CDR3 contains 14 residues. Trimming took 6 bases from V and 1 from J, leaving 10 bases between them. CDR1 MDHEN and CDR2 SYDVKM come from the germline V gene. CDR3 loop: CASRRTVSNQPQHF. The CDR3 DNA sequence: TGTGCCAGCAGAAGGACAGTGAGCAATCAGCCCCAGCATTTT.